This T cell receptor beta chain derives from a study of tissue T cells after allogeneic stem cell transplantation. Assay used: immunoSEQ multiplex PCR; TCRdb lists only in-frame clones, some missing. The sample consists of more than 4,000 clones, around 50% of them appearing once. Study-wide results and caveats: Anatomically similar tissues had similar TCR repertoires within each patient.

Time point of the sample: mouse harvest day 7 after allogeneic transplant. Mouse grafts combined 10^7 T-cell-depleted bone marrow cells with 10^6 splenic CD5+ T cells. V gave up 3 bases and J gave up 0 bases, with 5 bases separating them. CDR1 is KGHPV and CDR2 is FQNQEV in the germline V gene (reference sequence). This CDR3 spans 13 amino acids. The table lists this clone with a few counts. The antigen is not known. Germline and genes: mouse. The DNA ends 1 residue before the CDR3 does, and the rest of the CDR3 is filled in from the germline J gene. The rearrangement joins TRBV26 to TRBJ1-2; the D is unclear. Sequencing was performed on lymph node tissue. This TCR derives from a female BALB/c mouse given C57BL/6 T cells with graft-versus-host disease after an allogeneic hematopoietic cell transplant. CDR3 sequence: CASSLTANSDYTF. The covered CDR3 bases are TGTGCCAGCAGTCTTACAGCAAACTCCGACTACACC. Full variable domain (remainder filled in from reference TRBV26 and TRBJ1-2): NSKVIQTPRYLVKGQGQKAKMRCIPEKGHPVVFWYQQNKNNEFKFLINFQNQEVLQQIDMTEKRFSAECPSNSPCSLEIQSSEAGDSALYLCASSLTANSDYTFGSGTRLLVI.